A single sample gave rise to the 15 T cell receptor beta chains below, sequenced in a study of blood T cell repertoires in COVID-19 (dated by TCRdb to 2020 to 2022). The library was prepared using the immunoSEQ multiplex PCR assay. Entries here come from immuneACCESS through TCRdb and include only in-frame sequences with V and J called. Some clones fail to appear in such tables; in the studies checked, an unresolved V gene covers under half of the shortfall, and the cause of the remainder is unknown. For this sample there are about 80,000 clones; roughly four fifths appear just once. The ten largest clones capture about 10% of the sample. The sample consisted of peripheral blood. The receptors here all came from a human donor in a cohort sampled during active COVID-19.

The V and J genes are TRBV7-3 and TRBJ2-2; D is unresolved. Looked up from germline, CDR1 is SGHTA and CDR2 is FQGTGA. The CDR3 loop spans 14 amino acids. V was trimmed by 5 bases and J by 4 bases, leaving 11 bases between them. In nucleotides, the CDR3 is TGTGCCAGCAGCCTAAACCCGGGCACCGGGGAGCTGTTTTTT. Translating it yields CASSLNPGTGELFF.

The rearrangement joins TRBV5-1 to TRBJ2-2; tentative D call: TRBD2 (6 bases). Germline CDR1 SGHRS, CDR2 YFSETQ. Trimming took 1 base from V and 4 from J, leaving 11 bases between them. This CDR3 spans 15 amino acids. CDR3 in DNA: TGCGCCAGCAGCTTGTCGGGGGAGGCCACCGGGGAGCTGTTTTTT. Amino acids: CASSLSGEATGELFF.

The chain has TRBV7-9 and TRBJ1-1; 7 bases are a match to TRBD1. There are 16 residues in the CDR3. Germline V gene sequence: CDR1 SEHNR, CDR2 FQNEAQ (reference sequence). V was clipped by 5 bases and J by 0 bases; unmatched bases: 9. CDR3 amino acids: CASSTTGVEVNTEAFF. Here the CDR3 DNA reads TGTGCCAGCAGCACTACAGGGGTTGAGGTGAACACTGAAGCTTTCTTT. The full variable domain, completed using reference TRBV7-9 and TRBJ1-1, is DTGVSQNPRHKITKRGQNVTFRCDPISEHNRLYWYRQTLGQGPEFLTYFQNEAQLEKSRLLSDRFSAERPKGSFSTLEIQRTEQGDSAMYLCASSTTGVEVNTEAFFGQGTRLTVV.

This rearrangement joins TRBV19 to TRBJ1-1; D is possibly TRBD1 (6 bases). The V end was cut by 4 bases, the J end by 4 bases, with 13 bases between. Germline values: CDR1 LNHDA, CDR2 SQIVND (reference sequence). The CDR3 sequence is 14 residues long. This chain's CDR3 is CASSNQVGGTEAFF. The CDR3 nucleotides read TGTGCCAGTAGTAACCAGGTAGGGGGCACTGAAGCTTTCTTT.

The chain carries TRBV7-2 and TRBJ2-2, with 8 bases that match TRBD2. This CDR3 is 16 amino acids long. CDR1 and CDR2 (germline): SGHTA, FQGNSA. With V trimmed by 2 bases and J by 4 bases, 6 bases remained unmatched. CDR3 nucleotides: TGTGCCAGCAGCTTACCGGGGGCGGGGGGCACCGGGGAGCTGTTTTTT. Its protein product is CASSLPGAGGTGELFF.

This chain uses TRBV2 with TRBJ2-3; 8 bases agree with TRBD2. The CDR3 has 17 residues. CDR1 is SNHLY and CDR2 is FYNNEI in the germline V gene. The ends lost 3 bases at V and 4 bases at J; junction bases unmatched: 12. CDR3 residues: CASSEAISGIAPDTQYF. In DNA form, the CDR3 reads TGTGCCAGCAGTGAGGCGATTAGCGGGATCGCGCCAGATACGCAGTATTTT.

V is TRBV15 and J is TRBJ2-2; 7 nucleotides line up with TRBD2. V gave up 6 bases and J gave up 4 bases; unmatched junction bases: 8. CDR1 is LNHNV, CDR2 YYDKDF, per germline (reference sequence). The CDR3 length is 15 residues. The CDR3 DNA is TGTGCCACCAGTACTGGGCCGGGGGGCACCGGGGAGCTGTTTTTT. Its protein product is CATSTGPGGTGELFF.

There are a few counts of this clone. The chain has TRBV4-2 and TRBJ2-5, with 7 bases aligning to TRBD2. CDR1 and CDR2 from the germline V gene are LGHNA and YNFKEQ. With 4 bases clipped from V and 5 bases from J, the junction kept 10 bases outside the gene matches. The CDR3 runs 15 residues. The CDR3 here is CASSREGGSVETQYF. CDR3 coding DNA: TGTGCCAGCAGCCGTGAGGGCGGGAGCGTGGAGACCCAGTACTTC.

J is TRBJ1-2 and V is TRBV6-5; 7 bases match TRBD1. Germline V CDR1 and CDR2: MNHEY, SVGAGI. J lost 4 bases, V lost 7 bases, and 6 bases had no gene match. The CDR3 length is 13 residues. CDR3 in DNA: TGTGCCAGCAAAAACAGGGGAGGCTATGGCTACACCTTC. Translated, it gives CASKNRGGYGYTF.

This clone was seen a few times. The chain uses TRBV11-3 and TRBJ1-1, with TRBD1 matching over 7 bases. The CDR3 loop spans 14 amino acids. The ends lost 6 bases at V and 5 bases at J; junction bases unmatched: 9. Per the germline V gene, CDR1 is SGHNT and CDR2 is YENEEA. The CDR3 is CASRYRGGGTEAFF. The CDR3 region has the DNA TGTGCCAGCAGGTACAGGGGAGGAGGGACTGAAGCTTTCTTT.

The rearrangement joins TRBV7-3 to TRBJ2-5; TRBD2 agrees at 14 bases. V shed 5 bases, J shed 5 bases, and the junction held 4 bases outside the gene matches. The CDR3 runs to 15 residues. Germline-derived CDR1 and CDR2 are SGHTA and FQGTGA. CDR3 nucleotide sequence: TGTGCCAGCAGCGCGACTAGCGGGAGGGGGGAGACCCAGTACTTC. It encodes CASSATSGRGETQYF. Full variable domain (rest looked up from reference TRBV7-3 and TRBJ2-5): GAGVSQTPSNKVTEKGKYVELRCDPISGHTALYWYRQSLGQGPEFLIYFQGTGAADDSGLPNDRFFAVRPEGSVSTLKIQRTERGDSAVYLCASSATSGRGETQYFGPGTRLLVL.

The chain recombines TRBV6-5 with TRBJ2-1; TRBD2 is a possible D gene (6 bases). This CDR3 is 12 amino acids long. Germline CDR1 and CDR2: MNHEY and SVGAGI. With 2 bases removed from V and 11 bases from J, the gap between germline ends came to 10 bases. The CDR3 sequence is CASSYDGLQQFF. The CDR3 bases are TGTGCCAGCAGTTACGACGGACTACAGCAGTTCTTC.

The genes are TRBV5-1 and TRBJ1-3, with 7 bases identical to TRBD1. Germline V lookup: CDR1 SGHRS, CDR2 YFSETQ. The V gene end was trimmed by 0 bases and the J gene end by 0 bases; junction bases not matched to a gene: 3. CDR3 length: 16 residues. The CDR3 nucleotides are TGCGCCAGCAGCTTGGGGGGACAGCTCTCTGGAAACACCATATATTTT. Amino acid sequence: CASSLGGQLSGNTIYF.

This chain connects TRBV5-1 to TRBJ2-5, with 8 bases that match TRBD1. This CDR3 region has 16 residues. In germline, CDR1 is SGHRS, CDR2 YFSETQ. V lost 0 bases, J lost 1 base, and 5 bases stayed unmatched. The CDR3 protein is CASSLVAGGLQETQYF. In DNA form, the CDR3 reads TGCGCCAGCAGCTTGGTTGCAGGGGGCCTCCAAGAGACCCAGTACTTC.

The count of this clone is one. The CDR3 nucleotides read TGTGCCAGCGCACTAGCGGGAGGGCCGAGGAATGAGCAGTTCTTC. Translated, it gives CASALAGGPRNEQFF. The chain couples TRBV5-4 to TRBJ2-1; 13 bases are shared with TRBD2. After removal of 7 bases from V and 7 bases from J, the junction contained 8 bases not matched to a gene. This CDR3 region has 15 residues. Germline V gene lookup returns CDR1 SGHNT and CDR2 YYREEE (reference sequence).